The 15 T cell receptor beta chains below all came from one sample that was sequenced in a study of blood T cell repertoires in COVID-19. Libraries were prepared by immunoSEQ multiplex PCR; TCRdb keeps only in-frame clonotypes and omits some of them. The repertoire holds approximately 300,000 clones, with approximately 88% as singletons. The sequencing input was PBMCs or T cells enriched from blood (not recorded which). The receptors were gathered from a man between 60 and 70 years old who had recovered from COVID-19.

J is TRBJ1-1 and V is TRBV13; D uncertain. V lost 0 bases and J 5 bases, leaving 10 bases between the germline ends. Germline V lookup: CDR1 PRHDT, CDR2 FYEKMQ (reference sequence). The CDR3 spans 14 residues. The CDR3 protein is CASSLGLRGTEAFF. CDR3 coding DNA: TGTGCCAGCAGCTTAGGCCTAAGAGGTACTGAAGCTTTCTTT. The entire variable domain, with the rest obtained from reference TRBV13 and TRBJ1-1, is as follows: AAGVIQSPRHLIKEKRETATLKCYPIPRHDTVYWYQQGPGQDPQFLISFYEKMQSDKGSIPDRFSAQQFSDYHSELNMSSLELGDSALYFCASSLGLRGTEAFFGQGTRLTVV.

CDR3 nucleotides: TGTGCCTGGAGCGGGCGGGGCGAGCAGTACTTC. It is translated as CAWSGRGEQYF. V gene TRBV30 combines with J gene TRBJ2-7, with TRBD2 as a possible D gene (6 bases). V was pared by 3 bases and J by 6 bases, with 9 bases between. This CDR3 comprises 11 residues. CDR1 GTSNPN and CDR2 SVGIG come from the germline V gene (reference sequence).

The chain joins TRBV19 to TRBJ1-1; possible D gene TRBD1, 6 bases. With 3 bases removed from V and 2 bases from J, the gap between germline ends came to 13 bases. This CDR3 is 15 amino acids long. Germline assignment: CDR1 LNHDA and CDR2 SQIVND (reference sequence). CDR3: CASSINGQFNTEAFF. The CDR3, as DNA: TGTGCCAGTAGTATTAATGGACAGTTCAACACTGAAGCTTTCTTT.

V usage is TRBV29-1 and J usage is TRBJ1-3, with D hard to call. The CDR3 runs 14 residues. Trimming shortened V by 5 bases and J by 0 bases, and 11 bases separated the two germline ends. Germline CDR1 is SQVTM and CDR2 is ANQGSEA. CDR3 nucleotides: TGCAGCGTTACCCCGGGTGGCTCTGGAAACACCATATATTTT. Encoded protein: CSVTPGGSGNTIYF.

The chain carries TRBV25-1 and TRBJ1-3; maybe TRBD1 (5 bases). This CDR3 has 16 residues. V gave up 3 bases and J gave up 0 bases, with 12 bases separating them. Per the germline V gene, CDR1 is MGHDK and CDR2 is SYGVNS. CDR3 bases: TGTGCCAGCAGTGATCTAGTAGGGGACTCTGGAAACACCATATATTTT. It translates to CASSDLVGDSGNTIYF.

J is TRBJ2-7 and V is TRBV30; D remains unclear. Germline V gene lookup returns CDR1 GTSNPN and CDR2 SVGIG (reference sequence). Trimming took 5 bases from V and 4 from J, leaving 27 bases between them. CDR3 size: 17 residues. CDR3 loop: CAWGENQQASDLYEQYF. DNA of the CDR3: TGTGCCTGGGGAGAAAACCAGCAGGCTTCAGATCTTTACGAGCAGTACTTC.

This chain links TRBV19 with TRBJ2-7, with 12 bases aligning to TRBD2. Germline values: CDR1 LNHDA, CDR2 SQIVND (reference sequence). This CDR3 is 16 amino acids long. The V and J ends lost 5 bases and 4 bases, in that order; junction bases with no gene match: 9. The CDR3 nucleotides are TGTGCCAGTAGTTCCCCCGGACTAGCGGGAAGGTACGAGCAGTACTTC. Translating it yields CASSSPGLAGRYEQYF.

This clone came up once. V and J are TRBV3-1 (or the pseudogene TRBV3-2) and TRBJ2-5; TRBD1 matches 7 bases. Looked up from germline, CDR1 is LGHDT and CDR2 is YNNKEL (reference sequence). CDR3 length: 14 amino acids. V trimming: 4 bases; J trimming: 2 bases; junction bases outside the gene matches: 4. CDR3 region: CASSPSGQQETQYF. The CDR3, as DNA: TGTGCCAGCAGCCCGTCGGGACAGCAAGAGACCCAGTACTTC.

The CDR3 coding sequence is TGTGCCAGCAGCCCCAGTTTTGGTGTTTCGTACAATGAGCAGTTCTTC. Its protein product is CASSPSFGVSYNEQFF. The chain combines TRBV5-4 with TRBJ2-1; D call uncertain. This CDR3 is 16 amino acids long. The germline V and J ends were trimmed by 4 bases and 4 bases, with 18 bases remaining between them. Looked up from germline, CDR1 is SGHNT and CDR2 is YYREEE (reference sequence).

The chain couples TRBV11-3 to TRBJ2-2, with TRBD1 identical over 7 bases. The CDR3 has 16 amino acids. V was clipped by 4 bases and J by 1 base; unmatched bases: 6. The V gene's germline CDR1 is SGHNT and CDR2 YENEEA. DNA for the CDR3: TGTGCCAGCAGCTCCCTGGGACAGAGGAACACCGGGGAGCTGTTTTTT. Residues: CASSSLGQRNTGELFF.

This rearrangement joins TRBV5-1 to TRBJ2-2; D is possibly TRBD2 (7 bases). V was trimmed by 9 bases and J by 0 bases, leaving 21 bases between them. This CDR3 has 17 amino acids. Germline CDR1 SGHRS, CDR2 YFSETQ. CDR3 DNA: TGCGCCACCTCCCCTTGGGGGGGCCAATCGAACACCGGGGAGCTGTTTTTT. This sequence encodes CATSPWGGQSNTGELFF.

This sequence joins TRBV5-4 and TRBJ2-7; 10 positions match TRBD2. With V trimmed by 0 bases and J by 5 bases, 2 bases remained unmatched. Per the germline V gene, CDR1 is SGHNT and CDR2 is YYREEE (reference sequence). The CDR3 has 14 amino acids. Written as DNA, the CDR3 is TGTGCCAGCAGCTTGGGCGGGACTAGCGACGAGCAGTACTTC. Its translation: CASSLGGTSDEQYF.

The V gene is TRBV6-5, the J gene TRBJ1-5, with 7 bases identical to TRBD1. With 0 bases clipped from V and 6 bases from J, the junction kept 5 bases outside the gene matches. Germline V CDR1 and CDR2: MNHEY, SVGAGI. The CDR3 consists of 15 residues. The CDR3 sequence is CASSYSIGGGQPQHF. The CDR3 DNA is TGTGCCAGCAGTTACTCGATAGGGGGCGGTCAGCCCCAGCATTTT.

This chain joins TRBV28 and TRBJ1-2; no firm D call. This CDR3 is 14 amino acids long. CDR1 and CDR2 from the germline V gene are MDHEN and SYDVKM. Trimming stripped 1 base from V and 4 bases from J, with 10 bases between. This CDR3 is CASSLFPGSYGYTF. The CDR3 DNA sequence: TGTGCCAGCAGTTTATTCCCAGGCTCCTATGGCTACACCTTC.

This sequence joins TRBV24-1 and TRBJ2-5; the D gene is possibly TRBD2 (7 bases). Germline values: CDR1 KGHDR, CDR2 SFDVKD. This CDR3 has 17 residues. Trimming left V 5 bases short and J 0 bases short, with 18 bases between. DNA for the CDR3: TGTGCCACCAGTGCCCCGGGGGGCAGGGCGTACCAAGAGACCCAGTACTTC. It specifies CATSAPGGRAYQETQYF.